The clone carrying this TCR beta chain is medium-sized (0.01 to 0.1%) within its sample. Its target is unknown. The data were taken from a study of T cell responses to AZD1222 COVID-19 vaccine. Study conclusions and caveats: Dominant CD4 TCR responses targeted spike regions 160-218 and 743-854.

Produced via immunoSEQ multiplex PCR; TCRdb's table is partial and in-frame only. The table has 100,000 or so clones, 87% seen once. V was clipped by 4 bases and J by 4 bases, with 15 bases between them. Per germline, CDR1 SGHRS and CDR2 YFSETQ. The CDR3 spans 14 residues. The gene calls are TRBV5-1 and TRBJ2-7; D is undetermined. The receptor was isolated from an adult in good health. Sequenced material: peripheral blood, taken on day 0 of AZD1222 vaccination. The CDR3 sequence is CASSTAGPQYEQYF. For the CDR3, the DNA is TGCGCCAGCAGCACCGCCGGGCCGCAATACGAGCAGTACTTC. The complete variable domain, with remaining parts taken from reference TRBV5-1 and TRBJ2-7, reads KAGVTQTPRYLIKTRGQQVTLSCSPISGHRSVSWYQQTPGQGLQFLFEYFSETQRNKGNFPGRFSGRQFSNSRSEMNVSTLELGDSALYLCASSTAGPQYEQYFGPGTRLTVT.